The clone carrying this TCR beta chain was counted only a few times. Using immunoSEQ multiplex PCR, the repertoire was profiled, and TCRdb retains in-frame clones only, with some absent. Among 95,000 to 120,000 clones, more than 80% were seen once, and the ten largest hold approximately 5%. The data originate from a study of blood T cell repertoires in COVID-19. The junction had 10 bases not matched to a gene; V was cut back by 5 bases and J by 6 bases. Germline assignment: CDR1 SGHVS and CDR2 FQNEAQ. This CDR3 has 15 residues. The rearrangement joins TRBV7-8 to TRBJ2-7; 10 positions agree with TRBD1. The sequencing input was peripheral blood. The sequence came from a woman aged 55-70 years with COVID-19, enrolled during active disease. The CDR3 region is CASSEPGQGFREQYF. CDR3 nucleotide sequence: TGTGCCAGCAGCGAACCGGGACAGGGGTTTCGCGAGCAGTACTTC.